This record concerns one T cell receptor (beta chain) sequence. This clone was counted only a few times. Its antigen is unknown. Base qualities are not at hand, and no much larger clone is one base apart. For TCR Vbeta sequencing, memory CD4+ T cells were sorted ex vivo from the peripheral blood of both healthy controls and narcolepsy patients. CDR1 ENHRY and CDR2 SYGVKD were looked up in the germline V gene. Taken from cysteine to phenylalanine, the CDR3 has 11 residues. Of the read, only the CDR3 DNA is kept; its 33 bases are in frame from base 1. At the junction V is shortened by 5 bases and J by 5 bases, with 6 bases in between. The data stem from a study of T cells in narcolepsy (dated by TCRdb to 2017 to 2018). Broadly, across the study: Patients with narcolepsy type 1 or type 2 (NT1, NT2) were enrolled in the study together with healthy control donors. The study sought autoreactive T cells targeting hypocretin neuron self-antigens (hypocretin, TRIB2) in narcolepsy patients, using TCR Vbeta sequencing to track clonotypes in blood and CSF.

The library was prepared using the immunoSEQ multiplex PCR assay. TCRdb stores this immuneACCESS table with in-frame sequences only. Part of the clones is absent; in the studies checked, under half of the shortfall reflects unresolved V genes, and no reason is known for the rest. The sample table contains approximately 30,000 clones; only one count was recorded for around nine tenths of them. Jointly, the top ten make up around 1.1% of the sample. Paper-wide results and their limitations: Some blood memory CD4+ repertoires from patients and controls contained no sequences matching autoreactive T cell clones. Patients and controls had comparable numbers of sequenced blood memory CD4+ clonotypes, averaging about 40,000 and 33,000, respectively. In plots comparing CSF and blood CD4+ T cell clonotypes from the same patient, HCRT-specific and TRIB2-specific autoreactive clonotypes were highlighted. According to the report, autoreactive clonotypes were detected serially in the blood of the same patients and of different patients, but not in healthy controls.

The sequenced sample was CD45RA- memory CD4+ T cells from PBMCs. What the cell subset or site label conveys for this sample: memory T cells sorted ex vivo from peripheral blood. This receptor chain uses TRBV10-3 and TRBJ2-5; the D gene is unclear. The sequence was obtained from a human donor with narcolepsy. The base sequence is TGTGCCATCAGTTCGGGCGAGACCCAGTACTTC. Translated, it gives CAISSGETQYF.